Shown below are 20 T cell receptor beta chains from a single sample sequenced in a study of tumor and adjacent non-tumor tissue in lung cancer. TCRbeta libraries were built with three rounds of nested PCR, modified from ARM-PCR. From the multiplex PCR reads, TCRdb called clonotypes with MiXCR, one entry per CDR3 protein. Of 60,000 to 80,000 distinct CDR3 sequences in the sample, approximately 68% were seen once. This sample's RNA came from whole unsorted tissue. Distant lung tissue was collected more than 3 cm away from the tumor edge. Sequenced input: distant non-tumor lung tissue. All receptors come from a woman between 45 and 65 years old with non-small cell lung cancer.

With respect to this clonotype: This may come from a read error, since a much larger clone is one base off. The CDR3 coding sequence is TGCGCCAGCAGCCATCCGGGATGTACGAACACTGAAGCTTTCTTT. This codes for CASSHPGCTNTEAFF. This chain uses TRBV4-1 with TRBJ1-1; D call uncertain. Germline lookup yields CDR1 MGHRA and CDR2 YSYEKL. Trimming left V 3 bases short and J 1 base short, with 12 bases between. The CDR3 totals 15 residues.

Of note for this clonotype: Given a much more abundant clone one base away, this may be a read error. The chain carries TRBV29-1 and TRBJ2-4; D is tentatively TRBD1 or TRBD2 (6 bases each). Trimming shortened V by 6 bases and J by 10 bases, and 25 bases separated the two germline ends. The CDR3 loop spans 15 amino acids. Per germline, CDR1 SQVTM and CDR2 ANQGSEA. The chain's CDR3 is CSVQRSAQGGGIQYF. As DNA, the CDR3 is TGCAGCGTACAACGATCGGCACAGGGAGGTGGGATTCAGTACTTC.

CDR3 sequence reads: CTNSEGSEQYF. CDR3 nucleotides: TGTACCAACAGTGAAGGATCCGAGCAGTACTTC. The J gene is TRBJ2-7, the V gene TRBV6-2 or TRBV6-3; D gene uncertain. The length of the CDR3 is 11 residues. Germline V CDR1 and CDR2: MNHEY, SVGEGT.

This clonotype was counted many times. The chain links TRBV4-2 to TRBJ2-7; 11 bases agree with TRBD2. V trimming: 4 bases; J trimming: 4 bases; junction bases outside the gene matches: 6. The CDR3 sequence is 15 residues long. Germline V gene sequence: CDR1 LGHNA, CDR2 YNFKEQ. CDR3 in amino acids: CASSLTSGSLYEQYF. CDR3 DNA: TGTGCCAGCAGCCTAACTAGCGGGAGTCTTTACGAGCAGTACTTC.

The V call is TRBV19, the J call TRBJ2-2, with TRBD1 matching 9 bases. Germline V gene lookup returns CDR1 LNHDA and CDR2 SQIVND (reference sequence). CDR3 length equals 16 residues. The trim removed 1 base at V and 6 bases at J, leaving 6 bases unmatched. The CDR3 loop reads CASSIVHRGRPGELFF. The DNA of the CDR3 is TGTGCCAGTAGTATAGTTCACAGGGGGCGTCCCGGGGAGCTGTTTTTT.

The chain has TRBV27 and TRBJ2-7, with no clear D. Germline lookup yields CDR1 MNHEY and CDR2 SMNVEV (reference sequence). The V and J ends lost 2 bases and 3 bases respectively, with 8 bases between them. The CDR3 is made up of 13 amino acids. CDR3 loop: CASSLVIGYEQYF. In nucleotides, the CDR3 is TGTGCCAGCAGTTTAGTTATAGGCTACGAGCAGTACTTC.

This clonotype was counted only a few times. This may come from a read error, since a much larger clone is one base off. The genes are TRBV20-1 and TRBJ2-5, with D uncertain. Trimming shortened V by 7 bases and J by 4 bases, and 10 bases separated the two germline ends. Germline-derived CDR1 and CDR2 are DFQATT and SNEGSKA (reference sequence). CDR3 length: 11 amino acids. In DNA, the CDR3 is TGCAGTGGGTTCCACCGAGAGACCCAGTACTTC. This translates into CSGFHRETQYF.

This clonotype was observed a handful of times. A much larger clone lies a single base off, so this may be a read error. The genes are TRBV20-1 and TRBJ2-1; 7 nucleotides align to TRBD1. V shed 4 bases and J 7 bases; nucleotides not matched to a gene: 13. CDR3 size: 15 residues. The germline V gene encodes CDR1 DFQATT and CDR2 SNEGSKA (reference sequence). CDR3 in DNA: TGCAGTGCTACCCCGCCTCTGGGACAGCCAAATGAGCAGTTCTTC. It yields the protein CSATPPLGQPNEQFF.

A remark on this clonotype: An end of the junction does not agree with germline; a read error may underlie this. The chain joins TRBV20-1 to TRBJ2-1, with 10 bases identical to TRBD2. Germline V gives CDR1 DFQATT, CDR2 SNEGSKA (reference sequence). This CDR3 has 20 residues. CDR3 loop: CSSRDRYLGSSGSVHNEQFF. Written as DNA, the CDR3 is TGCAGTTCTAGAGATCGTTATTTGGGATCTAGCGGGAGTGTTCACAATGAGCAGTTCTTC.

The chain joins TRBV28 to TRBJ2-5; D gene uncertain. This CDR3 contains 17 residues. In germline, CDR1 is MDHEN, CDR2 SYDVKM. Trimming removed 6 bases at V and 5 bases at J, with 25 bases between. The CDR3 DNA reads as TGTGCCAGCAGCTCATTGACCATACCCCCCGGCAGGGAGACCCAGTACTTC. It encodes CASSSLTIPPGRETQYF.

On this clonotype itself: At one end the junction does not follow the germline gene, possibly because of a read error. The DNA for the CDR3 is TGTACCAGTAGCCTAATGACCGGGACTAGCGGACCAGAGCGGTTCTTC. Translated: CTSSLMTGTSGPERFF. The rearrangement joins TRBV11-2 to TRBJ2-1; 11 bases fit TRBD2. Germline V lookup: CDR1 SGHAT, CDR2 FQNNGV. This CDR3 region has 16 residues. The full variable domain, rest sourced from reference TRBV11-2 and TRBJ2-1, is EAGVAQSPRYKIIEKRQSVAFWCNPISGHATLYWYQQILGQGPKLLIQFQNNGVVDDSQLPKDRFSAERLKGVDSTLKIQPAKLEDSAVYLCTSSLMTGTSGPERFFGPGTRLTVL.

On this clonotype: This may come from a read error, since a much larger clone is one base off. This sequence joins TRBV29-1 and TRBJ1-1; no definite D call. CDR1 and CDR2 from the germline V gene are SQVTM and ANQGSEA. Trimming removed 4 bases at V and 2 bases at J, with 8 bases between. The CDR3 spans 12 residues. The CDR3: CSVVMGNTEAFF. CDR3 nucleotides: TGCAGCGTTGTCATGGGAAACACTGAAGCTTTCTTT.

About this clonotype: Sequence at one end of the junction differs from germline and may be a read error. The chain joins TRBV28 to TRBJ2-2, with D possibly being TRBD2 (5 bases). The CDR3 is 13 amino acids. Germline CDR1 reads MDHEN; CDR2 reads SYDVKM. The CDR3 region has the DNA TGTGCCAGCAGTTACTCTAGCACCGGGGAGCTGTCTTTT. Amino acids: CASSYSSTGELSF.

This clonotype was observed a handful of times. A clone one base away is much larger, so this may be a read error. The gene calls are TRBV6-1 and TRBJ2-7, with D maybe TRBD1 (6 bases). Trimming stripped 8 bases from V and 1 base from J, with 15 bases between. From germline, CDR1 is MNHNS and CDR2 SASEGT. CDR3 length: 14 amino acids. The CDR3 loop is CASGNPGESYEQYF. As DNA, the CDR3 is TGTGCCAGCGGGAACCCAGGGGAATCCTACGAGCAGTACTTC.

As regards this clonotype: This may arise from a read error, as a much more abundant clone is one base away. The genes are TRBV4-1 and TRBJ1-5; no firm D call. V lost 4 bases and J 7 bases, leaving 20 bases between the germline ends. The germline V gene has CDR1 MGHRA and CDR2 YSYEKL. The CDR3 length is 16 residues. The CDR3 here is CASSREFAQSEQPQHF. The CDR3 nucleotides are TGCGCCAGCAGCCGAGAATTTGCGCAGTCCGAACAGCCCCAGCATTTT.

This clonotype was picked up many times. The chain links TRBV6-2 or TRBV6-3 to TRBJ2-7, with 8 nucleotides matching TRBD1. In germline, CDR1 is MNHEY, CDR2 SVGEGT. The CDR3 extends over 14 amino acids. For the CDR3, the DNA is TGTGCGACAGCGAAAGGACAGGGCATCATGGAGCAGTACTTC. Translated, it gives CATAKGQGIMEQYF.

The table lists this clonotype with many counts. The CDR3 DNA reads as TGTGCCAGCAGTCCCCCCCCGACTAGCGGGGGCATTAGGGCAGATACGCAGTATTTT. As protein: CASSPPPTSGGIRADTQYF. The rearrangement links TRBV6-1 to TRBJ2-3; 12 nucleotides line up with TRBD2. Losses at the gene ends were 5 bases for V and 4 bases for J; bases not matched to a gene: 16. Per the germline V gene, CDR1 is MNHNS and CDR2 is SASEGT. The CDR3 consists of 19 residues.

A word on this clonotype: Because it lacks the conserved phenylalanine or tryptophan at the end, this CDR3 is likely a read error. The chain employs TRBV6-2 or TRBV6-3 and TRBJ2-3; TRBD2 matches 8 bases. This CDR3 is built from 16 residues. The germline V gene encodes CDR1 MNHEY and CDR2 SVGEGT. As DNA, the CDR3 is TGTACCAGCAGTTATGCGGAGCGGGGGACGACAGATACGCAGTATTAT. Residues: CTSSYAERGTTDTQYY.

J is TRBJ2-7 and V is TRBV28, with D unclear. Trimming shortened V by 3 bases and J by 5 bases, and 5 bases separated the two germline ends. The CDR3 has 11 amino acids. The germline CDR1 and CDR2 sequences are MDHEN and SYDVKM. CDR3 nucleotide sequence: TGTGCCAGCAGTTTCCTCGACGAGCAGTACTTC. Residues: CASSFLDEQYF.

Details on this clonotype: The junction and the germline gene differ at one end; a read error may be behind it. This chain links TRBV7-8 with TRBJ2-5; D is perhaps TRBD2 (6 bases). The length of the CDR3 is 17 residues. Germline assignment: CDR1 SGHVS and CDR2 FQNEAQ. CDR3 residues: CASSLLAGTLRVETQYF. DNA for the CDR3: TGTGCCAGTAGCTTATTGGCGGGAACTCTTCGGGTGGAGACCCAGTACTTC.